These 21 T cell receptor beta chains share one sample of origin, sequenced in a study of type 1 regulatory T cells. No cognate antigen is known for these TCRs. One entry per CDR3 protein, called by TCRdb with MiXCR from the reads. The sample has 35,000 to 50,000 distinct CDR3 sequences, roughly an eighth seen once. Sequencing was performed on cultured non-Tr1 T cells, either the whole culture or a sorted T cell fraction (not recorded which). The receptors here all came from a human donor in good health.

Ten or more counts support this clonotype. The CDR3 region is CASSVGSPGQGTWVVDEQYF. The CDR3, as DNA: TGCGCCAGCAGCGTAGGATCCCCGGGACAGGGAACGTGGGTTGTGGACGAGCAGTACTTC. This chain connects TRBV5-1 to TRBJ2-7; 9 bases map to TRBD1. With V trimmed by 4 bases and J by 5 bases, 25 bases remained unmatched. CDR1 is SGHRS and CDR2 is YFSETQ in the germline V gene. CDR3 length: 20 residues.

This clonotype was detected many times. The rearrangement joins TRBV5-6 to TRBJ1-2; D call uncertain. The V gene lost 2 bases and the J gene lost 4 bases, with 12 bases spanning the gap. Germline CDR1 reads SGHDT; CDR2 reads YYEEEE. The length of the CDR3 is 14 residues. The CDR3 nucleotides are TGTGCCAGCAGCTTCTACGGGAGACCCTATGGCTACACCTTC. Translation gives CASSFYGRPYGYTF.

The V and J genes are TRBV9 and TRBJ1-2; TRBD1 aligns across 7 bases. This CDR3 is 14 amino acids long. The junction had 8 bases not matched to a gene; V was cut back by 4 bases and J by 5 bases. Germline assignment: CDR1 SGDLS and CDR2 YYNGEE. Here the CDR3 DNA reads TGTGCCAGCAGCCAGGGGGGGTCGAGGTATGGCTACACCTTC. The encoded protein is CASSQGGSRYGYTF.

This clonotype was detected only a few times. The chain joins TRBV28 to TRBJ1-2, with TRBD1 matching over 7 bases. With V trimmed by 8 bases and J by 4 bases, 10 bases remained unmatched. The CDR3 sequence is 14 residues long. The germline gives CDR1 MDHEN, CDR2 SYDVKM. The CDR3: CASLTQGGSYGYTF. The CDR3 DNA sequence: TGTGCCAGCCTCACTCAGGGGGGATCCTATGGCTACACCTTC.

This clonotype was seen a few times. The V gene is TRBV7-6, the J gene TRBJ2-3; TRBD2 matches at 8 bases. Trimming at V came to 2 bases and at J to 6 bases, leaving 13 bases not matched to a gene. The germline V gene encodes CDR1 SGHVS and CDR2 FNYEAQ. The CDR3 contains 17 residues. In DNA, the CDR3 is TGTGCCAGCAGCTTATCACTAGCGGAGACTAGGGATGATACGCAGTATTTT. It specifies CASSLSLAETRDDTQYF. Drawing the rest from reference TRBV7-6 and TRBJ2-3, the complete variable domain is GAGVSQSPRYKVTKRGQDVALRCDPISGHVSLYWYRQALGQGPEFLTYFNYEAQQDKSGLPNDRFSAERPEGSISTLTIQRTEQRDSAMYRCASSLSLAETRDDTQYFGPGTRLTVL.

CDR3 nucleotide sequence: TGTGCCGCCGCGGACAGAAACAATCAGCCCCAGCATTTT. Translating gives CAAADRNNQPQHF. The V gene is TRBV28, the J gene TRBJ1-5, with D possibly matching TRBD1 (6 bases). Germline V gene lookup returns CDR1 MDHEN and CDR2 SYDVKM. CDR3 size: 13 residues. V was pared by 11 bases and J by 3 bases, with 14 bases between.

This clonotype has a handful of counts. This CDR3 reads CAISETLSSAPYNEQFF. The CDR3 DNA sequence: TGTGCCATCAGTGAGACGCTGTCTAGCGCTCCCTACAATGAGCAGTTCTTC. This chain joins TRBV10-3 and TRBJ2-1, with D tentatively TRBD2 (6 bases). CDR1 and CDR2 (germline): ENHRY, SYGVKD. The CDR3 has 17 amino acids. Trimming removed 2 bases at V and 2 bases at J, with 16 bases between.

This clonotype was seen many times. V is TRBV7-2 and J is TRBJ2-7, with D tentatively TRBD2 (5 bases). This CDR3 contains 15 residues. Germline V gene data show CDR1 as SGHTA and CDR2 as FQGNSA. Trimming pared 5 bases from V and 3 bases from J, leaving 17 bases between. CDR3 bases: TGTGCCAGCAGCCCGGATAGAGGACTCCACTACGAGCAGTACTTC. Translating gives CASSPDRGLHYEQYF. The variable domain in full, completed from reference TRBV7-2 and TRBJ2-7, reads GAGVSQSPSNKVTEKGKDVELRCDPISGHTALYWYRQSLGQGLEFLIYFQGNSAPDKSGLPSDRFSAERTGGSVSTLTIQRTQQEDSAVYLCASSPDRGLHYEQYFGPGTRLTVT.

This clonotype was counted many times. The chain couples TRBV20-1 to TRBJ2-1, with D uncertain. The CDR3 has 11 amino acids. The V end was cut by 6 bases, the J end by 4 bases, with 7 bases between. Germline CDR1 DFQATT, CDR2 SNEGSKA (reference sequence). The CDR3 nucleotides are TGCAGTGCAGATCTATACAATGAGCAGTTCTTC. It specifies CSADLYNEQFF.

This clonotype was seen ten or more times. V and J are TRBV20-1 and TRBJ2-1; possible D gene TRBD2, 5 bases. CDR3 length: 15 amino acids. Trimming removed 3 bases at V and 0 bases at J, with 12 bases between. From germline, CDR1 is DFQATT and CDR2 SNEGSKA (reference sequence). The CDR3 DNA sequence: TGCAGTGCTAGGAAGAGCGGAAGCTCCTACAATGAGCAGTTCTTC. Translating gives CSARKSGSSYNEQFF.

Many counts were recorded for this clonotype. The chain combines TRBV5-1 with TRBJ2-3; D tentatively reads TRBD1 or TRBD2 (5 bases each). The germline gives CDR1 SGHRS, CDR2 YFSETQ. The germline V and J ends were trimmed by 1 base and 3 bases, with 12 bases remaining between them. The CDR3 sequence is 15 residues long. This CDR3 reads CASSLLGTATDTQYF. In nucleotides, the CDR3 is TGCGCCAGCAGCTTGCTCGGGACCGCAACAGATACGCAGTATTTT.

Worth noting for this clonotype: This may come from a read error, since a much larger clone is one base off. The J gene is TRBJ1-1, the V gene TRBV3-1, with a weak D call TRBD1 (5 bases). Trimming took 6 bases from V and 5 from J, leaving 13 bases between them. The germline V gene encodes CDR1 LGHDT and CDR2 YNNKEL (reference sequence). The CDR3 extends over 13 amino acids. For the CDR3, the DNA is TGTGCCAGCAGTACCTCAGGGAGAACTGAAGCTTTCTTT. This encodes CASSTSGRTEAFF.

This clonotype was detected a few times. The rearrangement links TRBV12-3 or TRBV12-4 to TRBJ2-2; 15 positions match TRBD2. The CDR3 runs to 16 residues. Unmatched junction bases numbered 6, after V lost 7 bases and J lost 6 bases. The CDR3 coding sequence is TGTGCCAGCACTATGGGACTAGCGGGAGGTTCCGGGGAGCTGTTTTTT. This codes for CASTMGLAGGSGELFF.

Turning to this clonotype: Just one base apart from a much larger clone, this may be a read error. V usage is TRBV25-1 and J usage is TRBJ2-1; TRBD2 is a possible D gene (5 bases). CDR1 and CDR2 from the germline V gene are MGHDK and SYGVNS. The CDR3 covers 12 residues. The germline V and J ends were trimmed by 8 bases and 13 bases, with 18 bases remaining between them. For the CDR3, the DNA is TGTGCCAGCGGTGGACTCCGGGTCGGTCAGTTCTTC. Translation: CASGGLRVGQFF.

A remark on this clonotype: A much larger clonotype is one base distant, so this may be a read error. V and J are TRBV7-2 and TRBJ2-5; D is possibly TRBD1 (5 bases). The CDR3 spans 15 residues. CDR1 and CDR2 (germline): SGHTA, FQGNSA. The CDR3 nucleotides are TGTGCCAGCAGCTCAGACCCAGGGTTTCAAGAGGCCCAGTACTTC. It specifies CASSSDPGFQEAQYF.

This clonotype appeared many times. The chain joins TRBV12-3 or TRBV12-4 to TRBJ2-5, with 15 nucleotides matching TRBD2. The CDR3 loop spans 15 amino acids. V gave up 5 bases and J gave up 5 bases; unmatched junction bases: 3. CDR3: CASSAGTSGGETQYF. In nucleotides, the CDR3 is TGTGCCAGCAGTGCCGGGACTAGCGGGGGGGAGACCCAGTACTTC.

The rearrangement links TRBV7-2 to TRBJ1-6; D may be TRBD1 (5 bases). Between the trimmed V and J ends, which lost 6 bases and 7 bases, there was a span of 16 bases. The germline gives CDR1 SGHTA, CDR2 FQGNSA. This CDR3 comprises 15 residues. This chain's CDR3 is CASRQPGLQNSPLHF. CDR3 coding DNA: TGTGCCAGCAGGCAACCGGGACTGCAAAATTCACCCCTCCACTTT.

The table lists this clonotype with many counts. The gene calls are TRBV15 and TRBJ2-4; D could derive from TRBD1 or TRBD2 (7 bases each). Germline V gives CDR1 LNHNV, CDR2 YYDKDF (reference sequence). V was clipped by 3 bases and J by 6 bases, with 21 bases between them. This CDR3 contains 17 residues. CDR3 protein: CATSRGRGDSSSNIQYF. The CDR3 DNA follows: TGTGCCACCAGCAGGGGGAGGGGGGACAGCTCATCAAACATTCAGTACTTC.

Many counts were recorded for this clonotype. CDR3 coding DNA: TGTGCCAGCAGTTTAGCCGGGGGCCAGCCCCAGCATTTT. It yields the protein CASSLAGGQPQHF. This sequence joins TRBV12-3 or TRBV12-4 and TRBJ1-5, with a possible D match to TRBD1 (6 bases). The germline V and J ends were trimmed by 0 bases and 7 bases, with 7 bases remaining between them. The length of the CDR3 is 13 residues.

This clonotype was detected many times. The CDR3 coding sequence is TGTGCCTGGACTAGCGGGAGGGCCACCGGGGAGCTGTTTTTT. Its protein is CAWTSGRATGELFF. This chain connects TRBV30 to TRBJ2-2; 12 nucleotides align to TRBD2. The V and J ends lost 4 bases and 4 bases, in that order; junction bases with no gene match: 1. The V gene's germline CDR1 is GTSNPN and CDR2 SVGIG (reference sequence). The CDR3 runs to 14 residues.

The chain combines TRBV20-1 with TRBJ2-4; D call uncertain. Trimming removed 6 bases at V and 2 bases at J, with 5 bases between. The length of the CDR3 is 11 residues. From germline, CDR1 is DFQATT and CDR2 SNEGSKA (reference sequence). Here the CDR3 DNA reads TGCAGTGCGCCCACCAAAAACATTCAGTACTTC. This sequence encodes CSAPTKNIQYF.